This T cell receptor (beta chain) is from a study of siplizumab effects on memory and regulatory T cells. The method was immunoSEQ multiplex PCR; TCRdb's version includes in-frame clones alone and lacks a portion of them. The sample lists about 120,000 clones; 93% were seen once. Looked up from germline, CDR1 is KGHSH and CDR2 is LQKENI. With 5 bases removed from V and 3 bases from J, the gap between germline ends came to 4 bases. This CDR3 is 11 amino acids long. The source is a human donor in good health. The chain carries TRBV18 and TRBJ1-1; D gene unclear. The sequenced sample consisted of non-Treg CD4+ T cells sorted from blood. This CDR3 reads CASSYDTEAFF. CDR3 DNA: TGTGCCAGCTCATATGACACTGAAGCTTTCTTT.